The sequence of this T cell receptor beta chain was determined in a study of Graves' ophthalmopathy and Graves' hyperthyroidism. Findings and limits, study-wide: Most clonotypes expanded in thyroid above 0.001 frequency were present in blood too.

Per the germline V gene, CDR1 is MDHEN and CDR2 is SYDVKM. The CDR3 spans 11 residues. V was pared by 10 bases and J by 7 bases, with 13 bases between. The authors amplified TCR beta CDR3 regions, and they did so from RNA transcripts for repertoire sequencing. HTBI primers served in a first-round RT-PCR, which a second-round multiplex PCR followed. TCRdb processed the multiplex PCR reads anew with MiXCR; each CDR3 protein has one entry. The sample lists hundreds of thousands of distinct CDR3 sequences, roughly 20% occurring once. Of note for this clonotype: Its antigen is still unknown.

Sequenced material: peripheral blood. The rearrangement uses TRBV28 and TRBJ1-2; D is possibly TRBD1 (5 bases). The receptor was derived from a woman between 18 and 30 years old with stable Graves' hyperthyroidism. The CDR3 nucleotides read TGTGCCATTTCGGCGGGGACTGGCTACACCTTC. It yields the protein CAISAGTGYTF.